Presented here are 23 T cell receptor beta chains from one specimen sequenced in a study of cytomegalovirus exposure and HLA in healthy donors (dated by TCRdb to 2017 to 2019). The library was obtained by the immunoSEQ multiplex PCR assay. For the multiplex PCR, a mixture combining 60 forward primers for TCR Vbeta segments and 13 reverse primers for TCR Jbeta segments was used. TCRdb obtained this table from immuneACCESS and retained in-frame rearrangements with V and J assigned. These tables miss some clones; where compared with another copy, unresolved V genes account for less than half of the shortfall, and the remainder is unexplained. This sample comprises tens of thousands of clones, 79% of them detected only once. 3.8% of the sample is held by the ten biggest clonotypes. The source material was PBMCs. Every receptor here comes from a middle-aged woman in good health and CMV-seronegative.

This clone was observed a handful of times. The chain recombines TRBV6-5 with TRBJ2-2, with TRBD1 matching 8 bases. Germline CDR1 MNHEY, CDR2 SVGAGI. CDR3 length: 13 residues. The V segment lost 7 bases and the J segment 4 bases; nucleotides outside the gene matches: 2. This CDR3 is CASNGQGTGELFF. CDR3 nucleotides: TGTGCCAGCAATGGACAGGGCACCGGGGAGCTGTTTTTT.

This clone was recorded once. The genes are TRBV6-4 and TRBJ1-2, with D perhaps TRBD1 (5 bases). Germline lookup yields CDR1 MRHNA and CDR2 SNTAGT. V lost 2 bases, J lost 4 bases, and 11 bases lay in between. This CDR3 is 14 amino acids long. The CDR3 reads CASSDGAGSYGYTF. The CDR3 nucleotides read TGTGCCAGCAGTGACGGGGCAGGCTCCTATGGCTACACCTTC.

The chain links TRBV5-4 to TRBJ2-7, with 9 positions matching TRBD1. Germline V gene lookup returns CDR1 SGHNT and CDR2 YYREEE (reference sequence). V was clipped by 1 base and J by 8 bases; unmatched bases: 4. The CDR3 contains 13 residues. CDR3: CASSLWTGAKQYF. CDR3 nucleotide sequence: TGTGCCAGCAGCTTGTGGACAGGGGCCAAGCAGTACTTC.

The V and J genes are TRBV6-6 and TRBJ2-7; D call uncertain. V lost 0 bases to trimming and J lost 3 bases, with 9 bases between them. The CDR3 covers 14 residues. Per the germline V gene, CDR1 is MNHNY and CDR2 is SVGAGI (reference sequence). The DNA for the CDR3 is TGTGCCAGCAGTTACTCGAGCTATTTCTACGAGCAGTACTTC. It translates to CASSYSSYFYEQYF.

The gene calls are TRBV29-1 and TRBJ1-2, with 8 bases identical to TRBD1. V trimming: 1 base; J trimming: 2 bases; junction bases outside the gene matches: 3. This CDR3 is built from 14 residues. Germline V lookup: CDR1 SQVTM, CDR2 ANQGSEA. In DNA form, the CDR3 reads TGCAGCGTTGAAGCGCAGGGGGCGAACTATGGCTACACCTTC. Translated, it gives CSVEAQGANYGYTF. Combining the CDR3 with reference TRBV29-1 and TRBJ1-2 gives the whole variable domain SAVISQKPSRDICQRGTSLTIQCQVDSQVTMMFWYRQQPGQSLTLIATANQGSEATYESGFVIDKFPISRPNLTFSTLTVSNMSPEDSSIYLCSVEAQGANYGYTFGSGTRLTVV.

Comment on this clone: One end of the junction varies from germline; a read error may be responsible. The CDR3 nucleotides are TGTGCCTGGAGTTGGCGGGACAGGGGAAGATATAGCAATCAGCCCCAGAATTTT. Its protein is CAWSWRDRGRYSNQPQNF. V usage is TRBV30 and J usage is TRBJ1-5; 10 nucleotides line up with TRBD1. The germline V gene has CDR1 GTSNPN and CDR2 SVGIG (reference sequence). The CDR3 covers 18 residues.

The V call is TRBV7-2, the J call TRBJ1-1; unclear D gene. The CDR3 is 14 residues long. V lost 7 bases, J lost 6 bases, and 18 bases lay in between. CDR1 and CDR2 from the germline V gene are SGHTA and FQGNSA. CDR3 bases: TGTGCCAGCACCCTACAGTGGGAGGGCGCTGAAGCTTTCTTT. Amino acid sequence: CASTLQWEGAEAFF.

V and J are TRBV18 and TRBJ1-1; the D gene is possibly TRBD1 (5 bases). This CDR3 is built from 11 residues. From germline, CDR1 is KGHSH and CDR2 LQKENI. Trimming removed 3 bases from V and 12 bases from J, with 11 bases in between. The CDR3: CASSPGGVPFF. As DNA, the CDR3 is TGTGCCAGCTCACCGGGGGGTGTGCCTTTCTTT.

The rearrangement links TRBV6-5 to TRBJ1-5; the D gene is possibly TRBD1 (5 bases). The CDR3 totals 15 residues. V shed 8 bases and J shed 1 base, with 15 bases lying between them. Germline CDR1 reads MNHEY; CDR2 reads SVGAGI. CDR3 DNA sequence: TGTGCCAGCCGAGTGTCGGGGGTGAGCAATCAGCCCCAGCATTTT. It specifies CASRVSGVSNQPQHF.

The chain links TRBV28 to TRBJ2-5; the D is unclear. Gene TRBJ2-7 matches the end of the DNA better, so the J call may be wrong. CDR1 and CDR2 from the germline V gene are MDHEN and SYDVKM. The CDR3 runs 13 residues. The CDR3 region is CASLSRQTYEQYF. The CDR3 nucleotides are TGTGCCAGCCTGTCCAGACAAACCTACGAGCAGTACTTC.

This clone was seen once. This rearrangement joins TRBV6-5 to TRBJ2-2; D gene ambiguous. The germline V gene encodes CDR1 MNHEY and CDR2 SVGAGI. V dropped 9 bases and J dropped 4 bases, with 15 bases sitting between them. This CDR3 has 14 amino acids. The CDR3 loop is CASRIFAGTGELFF. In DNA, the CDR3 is TGTGCCAGTAGGATTTTCGCAGGCACCGGGGAGCTGTTTTTT.

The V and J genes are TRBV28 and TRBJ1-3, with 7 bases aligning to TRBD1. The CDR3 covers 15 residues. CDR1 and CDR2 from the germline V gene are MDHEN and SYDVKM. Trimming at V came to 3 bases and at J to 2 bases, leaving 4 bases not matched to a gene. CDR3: CASSFTGATGNTIYF. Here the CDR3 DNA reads TGTGCCAGCAGTTTCACAGGGGCCACTGGAAACACCATATATTTT.

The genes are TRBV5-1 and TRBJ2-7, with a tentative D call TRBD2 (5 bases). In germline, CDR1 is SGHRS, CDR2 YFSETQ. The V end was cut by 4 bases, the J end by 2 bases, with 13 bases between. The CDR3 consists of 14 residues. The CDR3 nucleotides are TGCGCCAGCAGCGCTGAGGGCGGACCCTACGAGCAGTACTTC. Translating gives CASSAEGGPYEQYF.

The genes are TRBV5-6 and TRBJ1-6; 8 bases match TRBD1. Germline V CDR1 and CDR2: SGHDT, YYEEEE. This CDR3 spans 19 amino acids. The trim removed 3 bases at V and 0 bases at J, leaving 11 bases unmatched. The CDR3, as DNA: TGTGCCAGCAGCTCGGGACAGGCTTATTTAAGCTCCTATAATTCACCCCTCCACTTT. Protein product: CASSSGQAYLSSYNSPLHF. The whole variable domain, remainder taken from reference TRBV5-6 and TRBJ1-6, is DAGVTQSPTHLIKTRGQQVTLRCSPKSGHDTVSWYQQALGQGPQFIFQYYEEEERQRGNFPDRFSGHQFPNYSSELNVNALLLGDSALYLCASSSGQAYLSSYNSPLHFGNGTRLTVT.

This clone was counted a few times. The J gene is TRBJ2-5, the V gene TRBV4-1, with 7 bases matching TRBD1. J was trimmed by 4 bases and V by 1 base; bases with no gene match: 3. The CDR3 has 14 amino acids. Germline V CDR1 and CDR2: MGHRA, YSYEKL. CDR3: CASSQGQGRETQYF. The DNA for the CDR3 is TGCGCCAGCAGCCAAGGACAGGGCCGAGAGACCCAGTACTTC.

CDR3 nucleotide sequence: TGTGCCAGCAGCCCCTCGGGACTAGCGGGTTTTACGAGCTCCTACAATGAGCAGTTCTTC. Translated: CASSPSGLAGFTSSYNEQFF. The rearrangement uses TRBV4-2 and TRBJ2-1, with 12 bases aligning to TRBD2. J was trimmed by 0 bases and V by 4 bases; bases with no gene match: 13. This CDR3 has 20 residues. Germline CDR1 is LGHNA and CDR2 is YNFKEQ.

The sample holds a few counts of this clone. CDR3 amino acids: CASSSTSTGRWTEAFF. Written as DNA, the CDR3 is TGTGCCAGCAGTTCTACCTCGACAGGGCGGTGGACTGAAGCTTTCTTT. The rearrangement uses TRBV6-4 and TRBJ1-1, with 7 bases that match TRBD1. Germline CDR1 MRHNA, CDR2 SNTAGT. J gave up 5 bases and V 5 bases, and 14 bases lay outside the gene matches. The CDR3 extends over 16 amino acids.

CDR3 region: CAISTGVAGFYEQYF. DNA for the CDR3: TGTGCCATCAGCACGGGGGTAGCGGGTTTCTACGAGCAGTACTTC. The chain has TRBV10-3 and TRBJ2-7, with 7 bases lining up with TRBD2. Germline trimming cut 6 bases from V and 3 bases from J; bases unmatched to any gene: 11. CDR3 length equals 15 residues. Germline V gene data show CDR1 as ENHRY and CDR2 as SYGVKD.

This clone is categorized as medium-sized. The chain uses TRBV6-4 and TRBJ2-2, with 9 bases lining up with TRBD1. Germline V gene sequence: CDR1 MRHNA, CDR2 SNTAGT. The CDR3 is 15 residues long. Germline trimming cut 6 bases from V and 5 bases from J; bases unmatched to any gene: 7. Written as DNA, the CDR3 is TGTGCCAGCAGGGCACAGGGGGCGCATACCGGGGAGCTGTTTTTT. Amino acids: CASRAQGAHTGELFF.

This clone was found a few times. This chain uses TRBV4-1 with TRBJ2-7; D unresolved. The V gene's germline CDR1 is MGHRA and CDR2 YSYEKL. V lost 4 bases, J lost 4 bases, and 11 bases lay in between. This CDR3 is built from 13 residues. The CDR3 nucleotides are TGCGCCAGCAGCCCGGTTTCAGGATACGAGCAGTACTTC. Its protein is CASSPVSGYEQYF.

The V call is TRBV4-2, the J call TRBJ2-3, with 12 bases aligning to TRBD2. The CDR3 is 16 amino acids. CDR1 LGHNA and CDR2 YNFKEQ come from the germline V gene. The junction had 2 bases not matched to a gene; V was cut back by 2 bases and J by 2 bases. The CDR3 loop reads CASSQLAGGNTDTQYF. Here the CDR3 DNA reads TGTGCCAGCAGCCAACTAGCGGGGGGGAACACAGATACGCAGTATTTT.

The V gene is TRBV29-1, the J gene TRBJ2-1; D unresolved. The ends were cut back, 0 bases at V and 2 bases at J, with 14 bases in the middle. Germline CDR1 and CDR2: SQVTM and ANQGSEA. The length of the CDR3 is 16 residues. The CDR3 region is CSVEDLGGNPYNEQFF. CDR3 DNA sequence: TGCAGCGTTGAAGATCTTGGCGGAAATCCCTACAATGAGCAGTTCTTC.

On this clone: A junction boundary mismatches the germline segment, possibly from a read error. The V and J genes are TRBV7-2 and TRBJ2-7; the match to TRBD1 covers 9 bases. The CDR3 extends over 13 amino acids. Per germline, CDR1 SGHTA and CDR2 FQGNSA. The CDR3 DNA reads TGTGCCAGCAGAATACGGGACAGGGAAATTCCGCACTTC. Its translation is CASRIRDREIPHF.